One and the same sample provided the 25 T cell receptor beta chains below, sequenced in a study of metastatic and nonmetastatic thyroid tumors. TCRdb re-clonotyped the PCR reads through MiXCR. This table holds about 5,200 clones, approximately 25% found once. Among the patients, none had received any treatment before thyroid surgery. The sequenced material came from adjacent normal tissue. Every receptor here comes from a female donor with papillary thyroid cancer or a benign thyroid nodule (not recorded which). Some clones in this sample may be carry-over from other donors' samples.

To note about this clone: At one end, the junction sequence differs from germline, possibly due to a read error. The DNA for the CDR3 is TGCGCCAGCAGCCAAGCATTAGGGAGCTATGGCTACACCTTC. Translating gives CASSQALGSYGYTF. The chain links TRBV6-1 to TRBJ1-2; D uncertain. Germline V gives CDR1 MNHNS, CDR2 SASEGT. The CDR3 has 14 residues.

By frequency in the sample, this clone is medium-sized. The CDR3 DNA sequence: TGTGCCATCAGCCCGGGGGACAGGGCGAACATTCAGTACTTC. Amino acids: CAISPGDRANIQYF. The gene calls are TRBV10-3 and TRBJ2-4, with 9 bases aligning to TRBD1. The length of the CDR3 is 14 residues. Trimming removed 6 bases from V and 7 bases from J; junction bases left unmatched: 7. Looked up from germline, CDR1 is ENHRY and CDR2 is SYGVKD.

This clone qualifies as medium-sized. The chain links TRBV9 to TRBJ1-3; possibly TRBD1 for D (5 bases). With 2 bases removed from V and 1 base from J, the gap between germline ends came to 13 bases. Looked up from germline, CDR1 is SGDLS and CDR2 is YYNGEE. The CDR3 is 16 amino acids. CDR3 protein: CASSVWDTGSGNTIYF. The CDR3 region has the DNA TGTGCCAGCAGCGTCTGGGATACAGGTTCTGGAAACACCATATATTTT.

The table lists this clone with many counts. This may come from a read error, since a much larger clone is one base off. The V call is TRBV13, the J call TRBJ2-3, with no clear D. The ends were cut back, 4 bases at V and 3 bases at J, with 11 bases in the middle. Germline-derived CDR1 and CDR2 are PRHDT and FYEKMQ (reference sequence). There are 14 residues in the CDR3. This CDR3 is CASSSEQKTDTQYF. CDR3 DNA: TGTGCCAGCAGCTCAGAACAGAAGACAGATACGCAGTATTTT.

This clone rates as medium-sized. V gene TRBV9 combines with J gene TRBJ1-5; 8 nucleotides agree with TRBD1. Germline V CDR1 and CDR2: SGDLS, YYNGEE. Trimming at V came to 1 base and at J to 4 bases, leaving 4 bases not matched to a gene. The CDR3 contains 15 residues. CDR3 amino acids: CASSVSGGRNQPQHF. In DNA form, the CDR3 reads TGTGCCAGCAGCGTATCAGGGGGCCGTAATCAGCCCCAGCATTTT.

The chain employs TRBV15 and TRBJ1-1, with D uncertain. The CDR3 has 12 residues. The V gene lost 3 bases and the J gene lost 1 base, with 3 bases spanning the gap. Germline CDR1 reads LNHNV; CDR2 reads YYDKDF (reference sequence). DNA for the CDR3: TGTGCCACCAGCAGTCAGAACACTGAAGCTTTCTTT. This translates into CATSSQNTEAFF.

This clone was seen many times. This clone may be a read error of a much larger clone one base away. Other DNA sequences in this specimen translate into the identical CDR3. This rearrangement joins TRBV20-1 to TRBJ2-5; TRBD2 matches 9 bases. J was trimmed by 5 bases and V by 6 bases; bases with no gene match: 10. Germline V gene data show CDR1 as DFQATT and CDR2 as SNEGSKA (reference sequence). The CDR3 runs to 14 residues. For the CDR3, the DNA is TGCAGTGCCAGGGCGGGGGGGGAAATGGAGACCCAGTACTTC. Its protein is CSARAGGEMETQYF.

The CDR3 sequence is CASSHADSFYTGYTF. The DNA for the CDR3 is TGTGCCAGCTCACATGCAGACAGCTTCTATACAGGCTACACCTTC. This sequence joins TRBV18 and TRBJ1-2; TRBD1 is a possible D gene (5 bases). Trimming stripped 4 bases from V and 8 bases from J, with 20 bases between. Germline assignment: CDR1 KGHSH and CDR2 LQKENI. The CDR3 is 15 amino acids.

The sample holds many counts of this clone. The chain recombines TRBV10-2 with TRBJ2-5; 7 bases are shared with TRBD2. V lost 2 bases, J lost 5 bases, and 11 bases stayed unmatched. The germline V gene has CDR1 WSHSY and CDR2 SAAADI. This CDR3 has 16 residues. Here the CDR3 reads CASSERGGGAGETQYF. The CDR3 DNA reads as TGCGCCAGCAGTGAGAGGGGCGGGGGTGCCGGGGAGACCCAGTACTTC.

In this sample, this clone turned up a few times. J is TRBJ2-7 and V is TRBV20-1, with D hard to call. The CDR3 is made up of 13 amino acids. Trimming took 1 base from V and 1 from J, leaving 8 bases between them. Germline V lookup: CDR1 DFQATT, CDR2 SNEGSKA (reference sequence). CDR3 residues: CSARVHKSYEQYF. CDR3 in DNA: TGCAGTGCTAGAGTCCACAAGTCCTACGAGCAGTACTTC.

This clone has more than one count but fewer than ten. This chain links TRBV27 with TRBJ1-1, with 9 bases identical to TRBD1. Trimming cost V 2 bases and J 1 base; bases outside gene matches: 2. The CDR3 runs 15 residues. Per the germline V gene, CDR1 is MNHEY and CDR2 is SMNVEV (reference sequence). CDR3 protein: CASSLPGQGNTEAFF. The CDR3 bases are TGTGCCAGCAGTTTACCGGGACAGGGGAACACTGAAGCTTTCTTT.

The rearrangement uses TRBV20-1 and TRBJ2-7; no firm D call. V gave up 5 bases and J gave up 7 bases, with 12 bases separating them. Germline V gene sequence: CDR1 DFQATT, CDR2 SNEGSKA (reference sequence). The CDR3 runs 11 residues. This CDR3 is CSAGPVGEQYF. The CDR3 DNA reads TGCAGTGCTGGACCCGTGGGAGAGCAGTACTTC.

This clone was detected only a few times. The CDR3 DNA reads as TGTGCCAGCAGTTTGGCCATGGACTTTCTAGCGCAAGAGACCCAGTACTTC. Its protein is CASSLAMDFLAQETQYF. This chain connects TRBV28 to TRBJ2-5, with TRBD2 as a possible D gene (6 bases). There are 17 residues in the CDR3. The V end lost 3 bases, the J end lost 2 bases, and 19 bases lay between the germline ends. Germline CDR1 MDHEN, CDR2 SYDVKM.

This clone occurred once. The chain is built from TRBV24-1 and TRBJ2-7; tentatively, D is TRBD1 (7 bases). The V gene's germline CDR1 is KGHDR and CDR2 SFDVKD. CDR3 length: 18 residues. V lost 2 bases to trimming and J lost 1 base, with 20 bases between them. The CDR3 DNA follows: TGTGCCACCAGTGATTGGGACAGCTTCTGGAGGGTTTCCTACGAGCAGTACTTC. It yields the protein CATSDWDSFWRVSYEQYF.

The CDR3 DNA is TGTGCCAGCAACAGCATCCGACAGGGGGTGTATAGCACTGAAGCTTTCTTT. This sequence encodes CASNSIRQGVYSTEAFF. This chain connects TRBV28 to TRBJ1-1, with 9 bases that match TRBD1. V dropped 7 bases and J dropped 4; count of bases not matched to a gene: 16. The CDR3 loop spans 17 amino acids. Germline CDR1 MDHEN, CDR2 SYDVKM.

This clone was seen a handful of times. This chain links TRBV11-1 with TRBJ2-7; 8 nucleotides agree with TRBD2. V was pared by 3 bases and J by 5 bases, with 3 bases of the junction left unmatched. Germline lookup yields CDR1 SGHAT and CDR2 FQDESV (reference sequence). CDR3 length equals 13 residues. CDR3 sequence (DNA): TGTGCCAGCAGCTTGAGCGGGAGTAACGAGCAGTACTTC. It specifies CASSLSGSNEQYF.

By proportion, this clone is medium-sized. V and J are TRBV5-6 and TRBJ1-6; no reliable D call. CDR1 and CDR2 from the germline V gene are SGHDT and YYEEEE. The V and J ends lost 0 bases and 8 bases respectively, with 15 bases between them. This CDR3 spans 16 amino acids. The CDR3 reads CASSLAIGERDSPLHF. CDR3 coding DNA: TGTGCCAGCAGCTTGGCGATCGGGGAAAGGGATTCACCCCTCCACTTT.

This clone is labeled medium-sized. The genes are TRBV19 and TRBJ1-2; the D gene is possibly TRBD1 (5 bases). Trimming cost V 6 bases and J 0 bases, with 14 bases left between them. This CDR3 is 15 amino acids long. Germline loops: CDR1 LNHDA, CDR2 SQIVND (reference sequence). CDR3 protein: CASSPRGLANYGYTF. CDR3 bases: TGTGCCAGTAGCCCGAGGGGCCTAGCTAACTATGGCTACACCTTC.

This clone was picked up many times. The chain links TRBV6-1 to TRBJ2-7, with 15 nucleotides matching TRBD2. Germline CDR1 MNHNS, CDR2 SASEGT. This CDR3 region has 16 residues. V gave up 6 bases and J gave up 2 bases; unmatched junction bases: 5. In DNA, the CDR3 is TGTGCCAGCAGGGAGGGACTAGCGGGAGGTCCCTACGAGCAGTACTTC. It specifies CASREGLAGGPYEQYF.

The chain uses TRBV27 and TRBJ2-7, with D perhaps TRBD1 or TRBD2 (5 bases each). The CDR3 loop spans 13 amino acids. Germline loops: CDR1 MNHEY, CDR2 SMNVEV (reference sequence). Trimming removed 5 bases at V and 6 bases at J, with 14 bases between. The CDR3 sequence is CASSLGELGEQYF. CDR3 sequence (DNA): TGTGCCAGCAGTCTGGGGGAATTGGGCGAGCAGTACTTC.

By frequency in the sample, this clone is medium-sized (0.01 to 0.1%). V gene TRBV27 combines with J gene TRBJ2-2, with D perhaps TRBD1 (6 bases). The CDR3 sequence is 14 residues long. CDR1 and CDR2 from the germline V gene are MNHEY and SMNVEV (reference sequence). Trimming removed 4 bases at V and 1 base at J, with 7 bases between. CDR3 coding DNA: TGTGCCAGCAGTTGGGGACAGAACACCGGGGAGCTGTTTTTT. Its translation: CASSWGQNTGELFF.

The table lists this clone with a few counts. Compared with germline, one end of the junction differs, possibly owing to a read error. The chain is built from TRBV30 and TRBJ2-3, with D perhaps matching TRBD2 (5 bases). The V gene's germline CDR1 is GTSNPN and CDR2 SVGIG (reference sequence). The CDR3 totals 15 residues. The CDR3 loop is CAWSVLRRGADTQYF. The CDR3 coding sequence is TGTGCCTGGAGTGTACTGCGACGGGGAGCAGATACGCAGTACTTT.

In nucleotides, the CDR3 is TGTGCCAGCAGCCCCGGGCCGTGGTACGAGCAGTACTTC. Amino acid sequence: CASSPGPWYEQYF. This chain uses TRBV9 with TRBJ2-7, with D hard to call. The CDR3 consists of 13 residues. The germline gives CDR1 SGDLS, CDR2 YYNGEE. The V end lost 4 bases, the J end lost 4 bases, and 12 bases lay between the germline ends.

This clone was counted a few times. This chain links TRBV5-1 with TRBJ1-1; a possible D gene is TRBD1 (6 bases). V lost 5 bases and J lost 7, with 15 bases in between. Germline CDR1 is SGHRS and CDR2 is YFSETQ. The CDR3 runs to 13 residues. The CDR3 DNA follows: TGCGCCAGCAGGGTACAGGGAATGGGTGAAGCTTTCTTT. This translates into CASRVQGMGEAFF.

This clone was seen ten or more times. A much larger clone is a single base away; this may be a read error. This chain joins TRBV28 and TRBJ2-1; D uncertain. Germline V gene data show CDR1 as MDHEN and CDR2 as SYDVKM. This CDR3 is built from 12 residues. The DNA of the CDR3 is TGTGCCATGAAGGACGCCTACAATGAGCAGCTCTTC. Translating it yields CAMKDAYNEQLF.